One sample yielded the 17 T cell receptor beta chains listed below, sequenced in a study of human T cells and chemical hapten exposure. In TCRdb, the RACE reads were re-called with MiXCR into one record per CDR3 protein. The table has tens of thousands of distinct CDR3 sequences, roughly 10% seen once; the top ten hold about 3.5%. This sample's time point: patch test 3, about 24 weeks after DPC sensitization. Treatment meaning: therapeutic diphenylcyclopropenone sensitization with weekly scalp DPC. Sample: whole blood, taken in connection with sensitization to the hapten diphenylcyclopropenone (DPC). These receptors originate from a woman aged 50 to 60 with alopecia areata. Some clones in this sample may be carry-over from other donors' samples.

In its sample, this clonotype was seen a few times. The rearrangement joins TRBV12-3 or TRBV12-4 to TRBJ2-1, with TRBD2 identical over 8 bases. This CDR3 comprises 14 residues. V shed 5 bases and J 6 bases; nucleotides not matched to a gene: 6. CDR3 sequence: CASSGGLGSNEQFF. The CDR3 region has the DNA TGTGCCAGCAGTGGGGGACTAGGGAGCAATGAGCAGTTCTTC.

This clonotype has more than one count but fewer than ten. This chain uses TRBV7-2 with TRBJ2-3, with a possible D match to TRBD1 (5 bases). Trimming removed 2 bases from V and 1 base from J, with 10 bases in between. The CDR3 consists of 15 residues. Per germline, CDR1 SGHTA and CDR2 FQGNSA. DNA of the CDR3: TGTGCCAGCAGCTTATGGCAGGGCCGCACAGATACGCAGTATTTT. It encodes CASSLWQGRTDTQYF. Complete variable domain (other parts from reference TRBV7-2 and TRBJ2-3): GAGVSQSPSNKVTEKGKDVELRCDPISGHTALYWYRQSLGQGLEFLIYFQGNSAPDKSGLPSDRFSAERTGGSVSTLTIQRTQQEDSAVYLCASSLWQGRTDTQYFGPGTRLTVL.

This clonotype came up many times. The CDR3 loop is CASSPTSLAVSSGYF. The CDR3, as DNA: TGTGCCAGCAGCCCAACGTCACTAGCGGTCTCCTCAGGGTACTTC. The V and J genes are TRBV7-9 and TRBJ2-7; 8 bases fit TRBD2. J was trimmed by 12 bases and V by 5 bases; bases with no gene match: 18. The V gene's germline CDR1 is SEHNR and CDR2 FQNEAQ (reference sequence). This CDR3 region has 15 residues.

This clonotype showed up just a few times. The V and J genes are TRBV7-9 and TRBJ1-5; TRBD1 is a possible D gene (6 bases). This CDR3 is 15 amino acids long. Trimming took 2 bases from V and 6 from J, leaving 14 bases between them. CDR1 and CDR2 (germline): SEHNR, FQNEAQ (reference sequence). CDR3 in amino acids: CASSLFTGTPQPQHF. The CDR3 DNA reads as TGTGCCAGCAGCTTATTCACAGGGACCCCTCAGCCCCAGCATTTT.

This clonotype was seen more than once but under ten times. J is TRBJ2-5 and V is TRBV6-2 or TRBV6-3; D is possibly TRBD2 (5 bases). The CDR3 covers 14 residues. V lost 8 bases, J lost 1 base, and 14 bases lay in between. Germline values: CDR1 MNHEY, CDR2 SVGEGT. The CDR3 spells CASLDAGPQETQYF. The DNA for the CDR3 is TGTGCCAGCCTCGATGCGGGTCCCCAAGAGACCCAGTACTTC.

This clonotype was detected many times. V usage is TRBV5-1 and J usage is TRBJ2-6; 8 bases align to TRBD1. The germline gives CDR1 SGHRS, CDR2 YFSETQ. With V trimmed by 2 bases and J by 2 bases, 6 bases remained unmatched. The CDR3 length is 17 residues. DNA of the CDR3: TGCGCCAGCAGCTTTGGACAGGGAGCCCCTGGGGCCAACGTCCTGACTTTC. This sequence encodes CASSFGQGAPGANVLTF.

The chain combines TRBV12-3 or TRBV12-4 with TRBJ2-5, with 7 bases identical to TRBD1. The length of the CDR3 is 15 residues. Trimming took 7 bases from V and 4 from J; bases not matched to a gene: 12. CDR3: CASTFVQGSRETQYF. The DNA for the CDR3 is TGTGCCAGCACCTTCGTACAGGGGAGTCGAGAGACCCAGTACTTC.

The CDR3 loop reads CASSHLTVGETQYF. The CDR3, as DNA: TGTGCCAGCAGCCATCTGACGGTAGGAGAGACCCAGTACTTC. V gene TRBV28 combines with J gene TRBJ2-5, with unresolved D. Deletions cut 6 bases from V and 4 bases from J, with 15 bases between. The CDR3 is made up of 14 amino acids. CDR1 and CDR2 (germline): MDHEN, SYDVKM.

This clonotype was recorded at least ten times. The chain links TRBV7-2 to TRBJ1-6; 7 bases are a match to TRBD1. The CDR3 runs 15 residues. Germline V lookup: CDR1 SGHTA, CDR2 FQGNSA. Trimming at V came to 2 bases and at J to 7 bases, leaving 5 bases not matched to a gene. The chain's CDR3 is CASSLPGQTNSPLHF. CDR3 nucleotides: TGTGCCAGCAGCTTACCGGGACAGACAAATTCACCCCTCCACTTT.

This clonotype has more than one count but fewer than ten. The rearrangement joins TRBV19 to TRBJ2-1, with D maybe TRBD1 (6 bases). The ends were cut back, 3 bases at V and 4 bases at J, with 10 bases in the middle. The germline V gene has CDR1 LNHDA and CDR2 SQIVND (reference sequence). CDR3 size: 14 residues. CDR3 residues: CASSMMTGYNEQFF. The DNA for the CDR3 is TGTGCCAGTAGTATGATGACAGGATACAATGAGCAGTTCTTC.

Many counts were recorded for this clonotype. The gene calls are TRBV7-9 and TRBJ1-2, with D possibly being TRBD1 (5 bases). In germline, CDR1 is SEHNR, CDR2 FQNEAQ (reference sequence). The germline V and J ends were trimmed by 5 bases and 8 bases, with 21 bases remaining between them. The CDR3 extends over 15 amino acids. CDR3 DNA sequence: TGTGCCAGCAGCCACCGGGACGGAAATGTTTTAGGCTACACCTTC. Translated, it gives CASSHRDGNVLGYTF. The variable domain in full, with the rest retrieved from reference TRBV7-9 and TRBJ1-2, is DTGVSQNPRHKITKRGQNVTFRCDPISEHNRLYWYRQTLGQGPEFLTYFQNEAQLEKSRLLSDRFSAERPKGSFSTLEIQRTEQGDSAMYLCASSHRDGNVLGYTFGSGTRLTVV.

This clonotype has ten or more counts. CDR3 DNA: TGCAGTGCCCTGAGTGGGAGCGGCTACAATGAGCAGTTCTTC. This encodes CSALSGSGYNEQFF. The chain links TRBV20-1 to TRBJ2-1; D is possibly TRBD2 (5 bases). The CDR3 loop spans 14 amino acids. V was trimmed by 6 bases and J by 3 bases, leaving 15 bases between them. Germline lookup yields CDR1 DFQATT and CDR2 SNEGSKA (reference sequence).

The chain employs TRBV5-4 and TRBJ2-1; D possibly corresponds to TRBD2 (6 bases). CDR1 and CDR2 from the germline V gene are SGHNT and YYREEE (reference sequence). V shed 4 bases and J shed 5 bases, with 16 bases lying between them. CDR3 length: 15 amino acids. The chain's CDR3 is CASSGRDWENNEQFF. DNA for the CDR3: TGTGCCAGCAGCGGCCGGGACTGGGAGAACAATGAGCAGTTCTTC.

This clonotype has ten or more counts. The V call is TRBV20-1, the J call TRBJ2-2; 8 nucleotides match TRBD1. V was clipped by 5 bases and J by 7 bases; unmatched bases: 6. CDR1 is DFQATT, CDR2 SNEGSKA, per germline (reference sequence). The CDR3 is 13 residues long. The CDR3 nucleotides are TGCAGTGCTGAGGACAGGGAAGGCGGGGAGCTGTTTTTT. As protein: CSAEDREGGELFF.

This clonotype was detected only a few times. V usage is TRBV29-1 and J usage is TRBJ2-7; possible D gene TRBD2, 8 bases. V lost 6 bases and J 12 bases, leaving 24 bases between the germline ends. Germline V gene lookup returns CDR1 SQVTM and CDR2 ANQGSEA. The CDR3 covers 13 residues. The CDR3 here is CSVRGQERESPYF. As DNA, the CDR3 is TGCAGCGTGAGGGGGCAGGAGCGGGAGTCCCCGTACTTC.

The table lists this clonotype with a few counts. The chain is built from TRBV7-2 and TRBJ2-3, with TRBD2 matching over 7 bases. CDR3 length equals 17 residues. Germline V gene data show CDR1 as SGHTA and CDR2 as FQGNSA. V was clipped by 6 bases and J by 5 bases; unmatched bases: 17. This CDR3 reads CASSYEGGSPTQDTQYF. The CDR3 DNA follows: TGTGCCAGCAGTTATGAGGGCGGGAGCCCGACCCAAGATACGCAGTATTTT.

This clonotype appeared many times. The V gene is TRBV7-8, the J gene TRBJ2-1; 9 bases map to TRBD2. The germline V gene encodes CDR1 SGHVS and CDR2 FQNEAQ. Trimming at V came to 5 bases and at J to 8 bases, leaving 13 bases not matched to a gene. The CDR3 is made up of 16 amino acids. CDR3 in DNA: TGTGCCAGCAGCAAAGTCCTAGCGGGATCTGTCCATGAGCAGTTCTTC. Encoded protein: CASSKVLAGSVHEQFF.